Each of the 9 T cell receptor beta chains below was sequenced from the same sample in a study of shared clonotypes between healthy human individuals. TCRdb's table, derived via immunoSEQ multiplex PCR, lists solely in-frame clones and lacks some. This sample has about 490,000 clones, with 81% found just once. Material for sequencing was PBMCs. These TCRs come from a woman in her thirties or forties in good health. Some clones in this sample may be carry-over from other donors' samples.

This sequence joins TRBV4-2 and TRBJ2-7, with 8 bases lining up with TRBD1. The CDR3 sequence is 14 residues long. The V segment lost 5 bases and the J segment 5 bases; nucleotides outside the gene matches: 8. Germline CDR1 reads LGHNA; CDR2 reads YNFKEQ. DNA for the CDR3: TGTGCCAGCAGCAGCTCCCAGGGGGCGGACGAGCAGTACTTC. Amino acids: CASSSSQGADEQYF.

Worth noting for this clone: A far larger clone is only one base removed, so a read error is likely. The V gene is TRBV20-1, the J gene TRBJ1-2, with 7 positions matching TRBD1. The junction had 3 bases not matched to a gene; V was cut back by 3 bases and J by 8 bases. This CDR3 is built from 11 residues. Looked up from germline, CDR1 is DFQATT and CDR2 is SNEGSKA (reference sequence). Here the CDR3 reads CSASQGEGYTF. The DNA for the CDR3 is TGCAGTGCTAGCCAGGGGGAAGGCTACACCTTC.

A note on this clone: This likely reflects a read error, since a far larger clone is one base away. Other nucleotide sequences in the sample specify the same CDR3. The chain combines TRBV4-1 with TRBJ2-2; TRBD1 agrees at 7 bases. The CDR3 has 16 residues. Germline lookup yields CDR1 MGHRA and CDR2 YSYEKL. The CDR3 loop is CASSQTGVGNTGELFF. Here the CDR3 DNA reads TGCGCCAGCAGCCAAACAGGGGTGGGGAACACTGGGGAGCTGTTTTTT.

Comments on this clone: A junction end diverges from the germline sequence, so it may reflect a read error. V and J are TRBV30 and TRBJ2-5, with D possibly being TRBD2 (5 bases). Germline V CDR1 and CDR2: GTSNPN, SVGIG (reference sequence). The CDR3 consists of 16 residues. Here the CDR3 reads CAWKMVRLAAKETRYF. CDR3 bases: TGTGCCTGGAAGATGGTTCGCCTAGCTGCCAAAGAGACCCGGTACTTC.

A single count supports this clone. This chain joins TRBV10-3 and TRBJ2-2; 8 bases are shared with TRBD1. CDR1 and CDR2 from the germline V gene are ENHRY and SYGVKD. V lost 6 bases to trimming and J lost 7 bases; unmatched junction nucleotides: 4. This CDR3 has 13 residues. The CDR3 reads CAISRTGNGELFF. The CDR3 bases are TGTGCCATCAGCCGGACAGGGAACGGGGAGCTGTTTTTT.

The chain is built from TRBV29-1 and TRBJ1-1; maybe TRBD1 (6 bases). The CDR3 loop spans 13 amino acids. The V and J ends lost 7 bases and 3 bases respectively, with 15 bases between them. CDR1 SQVTM and CDR2 ANQGSEA come from the germline V gene. CDR3 bases: TGCAGCGCCGAGGGGGGGCTGGACACTGAAGCTTTCTTT. This sequence encodes CSAEGGLDTEAFF.

The chain has TRBV28 and TRBJ1-1; no clear D gene. Trimming left V 4 bases short and J 2 bases short, with 8 bases between. Germline loops: CDR1 MDHEN, CDR2 SYDVKM. The CDR3 is made up of 13 amino acids. DNA for the CDR3: TGTGCCAGCAGTTCCGGGGTCAACACTGAAGCTTTCTTT. This sequence encodes CASSSGVNTEAFF.

The chain combines TRBV7-2 with TRBJ2-5; unclear D gene. The germline gives CDR1 SGHTA, CDR2 FQGNSA. CDR3 length equals 12 residues. Trimming removed 6 bases at V and 7 bases at J, with 12 bases between. As DNA, the CDR3 is TGTGCCAGCAGTAATGATTGGGGGACCCAGTACTTC. Encoded protein: CASSNDWGTQYF.

The chain carries TRBV10-3 and TRBJ2-7; D might be TRBD1 (5 bases). The CDR3 runs 13 residues. Germline V gene sequence: CDR1 ENHRY, CDR2 SYGVKD. V gave up 11 bases and J gave up 2 bases, with 16 bases separating them. The CDR3 sequence is CAARAFDAYEQYF. The CDR3 coding sequence is TGTGCCGCCAGGGCTTTCGATGCCTACGAGCAGTACTTC.